What follows are 13 T cell receptor beta chains derived from one specimen sequenced in a study of cytomegalovirus exposure and HLA in healthy donors. The PCR made use of 60 Vbeta and 13 Jbeta primers. Assay: immunoSEQ multiplex PCR; the TCRdb copy retains only in-frame clones and omits some. The listing records roughly 51,000 clones. Sample: PBMCs. All receptors come from a woman aged 45-65 years in good health and CMV-seropositive.

V usage is TRBV28 and J usage is TRBJ2-7; perhaps TRBD1 as D (5 bases). This CDR3 comprises 17 residues. In germline, CDR1 is MDHEN, CDR2 SYDVKM. Deletions cut 5 bases from V and 2 bases from J, with 22 bases between. As DNA, the CDR3 is TGTGCCAGCAGTGCCCTCCGAATGGACACTGAAGCCTACGAGCAGTACTTC. Its protein product is CASSALRMDTEAYEQYF.

The V and J genes are TRBV28 and TRBJ1-4, with D hard to call. Looked up from germline, CDR1 is MDHEN and CDR2 is SYDVKM. The CDR3 consists of 11 residues. The germline V and J ends were trimmed by 6 bases and 5 bases, with 4 bases remaining between them. CDR3 DNA sequence: TGTGCCAGCAGCTCCAATGAAAAACTGTTTTTT. Protein product: CASSSNEKLFF.

This chain links TRBV25-1 with TRBJ2-6; D might be TRBD1 (5 bases). This CDR3 contains 14 residues. The V gene lost 6 bases and the J gene lost 2 bases, with 8 bases spanning the gap. Germline CDR1 reads MGHDK; CDR2 reads SYGVNS. CDR3 coding DNA: TGTGCCAGCAGCCCACAGGCTGGGGCCAACGTCCTGACTTTC. This encodes CASSPQAGANVLTF.

The chain links TRBV5-1 to TRBJ2-7; 9 bases are a match to TRBD1. Germline V gene lookup returns CDR1 SGHRS and CDR2 YFSETQ. This CDR3 is built from 14 residues. Trimming cost V 7 bases and J 4 bases; bases outside gene matches: 9. CDR3 DNA: TGCGCCAGCGCTACGGGACAGGGAGTATACGAGCAGTACTTC. It is translated as CASATGQGVYEQYF.

This chain uses TRBV5-1 with TRBJ2-7, with 10 bases aligning to TRBD1. This CDR3 has 15 amino acids. Germline assignment: CDR1 SGHRS and CDR2 YFSETQ. Trimming cost V 4 bases and J 2 bases; bases outside gene matches: 6. CDR3 coding DNA: TGCGCCAGCAGCCCGGGACAGGGGATGACCTACGAGCAGTACTTC. It codes for CASSPGQGMTYEQYF. Supplemented by reference TRBV5-1 and TRBJ2-7, the full variable domain reads KAGVTQTPRYLIKTRGQQVTLSCSPISGHRSVSWYQQTPGQGLQFLFEYFSETQRNKGNFPGRFSGRQFSNSRSEMNVSTLELGDSALYLCASSPGQGMTYEQYFGPGTRLTVT.

The chain joins TRBV6-1 to TRBJ1-1; 7 nucleotides match TRBD1. CDR1 is MNHNS and CDR2 is SASEGT in the germline V gene. The CDR3 totals 15 residues. The V and J ends lost 4 bases and 3 bases, in that order; junction bases with no gene match: 8. The CDR3 region is CASSVDRRGDTEAFF. CDR3 bases: TGTGCCAGCAGTGTGGACAGGCGGGGAGACACTGAAGCTTTCTTT.

The chain recombines TRBV28 with TRBJ1-1, with TRBD1 matching 9 bases. The CDR3 consists of 17 residues. V was pared by 1 base and J by 0 bases, with 6 bases of the junction left unmatched. From germline, CDR1 is MDHEN and CDR2 SYDVKM. The CDR3 nucleotides are TGTGCCAGCAGTTTATCTAACAGGGGGCTATTGAACACTGAAGCTTTCTTT. This gives the protein CASSLSNRGLLNTEAFF.

The chain carries TRBV14 and TRBJ2-2; tentative D call: TRBD1 (5 bases). V dropped 6 bases and J dropped 0 bases, with 8 bases sitting between them. CDR1 is SGHDN and CDR2 is FVKESK in the germline V gene. This CDR3 has 14 residues. CDR3 loop: CASSRQPNTGELFF. CDR3 DNA: TGTGCCAGCAGTCGACAGCCGAACACCGGGGAGCTGTTTTTT.

This chain connects TRBV7-9 to TRBJ1-1; 9 bases line up with TRBD1. Germline V gene lookup returns CDR1 SEHNR and CDR2 FQNEAQ (reference sequence). The CDR3 runs to 15 residues. V lost 2 bases to trimming and J lost 7 bases; unmatched junction nucleotides: 8. CDR3 sequence reads: CASSLMRDREGEAFF. CDR3 coding DNA: TGTGCCAGCAGCTTAATGCGGGACAGGGAGGGTGAAGCTTTCTTT. Filled out from reference TRBV7-9 and TRBJ1-1, the complete variable domain reads DTGVSQNPRHKITKRGQNVTFRCDPISEHNRLYWYRQTLGQGPEFLTYFQNEAQLEKSRLLSDRFSAERPKGSFSTLEIQRTEQGDSAMYLCASSLMRDREGEAFFGQGTRLTVV.

The V call is TRBV6-5, the J call TRBJ2-1, with 7 positions matching TRBD2. The CDR3 covers 14 residues. Unmatched junction bases numbered 9, after V lost 7 bases and J lost 6 bases. CDR1 and CDR2 (germline): MNHEY, SVGAGI. CDR3 region: CASTTTSTGNEQFF. DNA of the CDR3: TGTGCCAGCACCACGACTAGCACGGGCAATGAGCAGTTCTTC.

CDR3 region: CASSVSSGITYEQYF. The CDR3 coding sequence is TGTGCCAGCAGCGTAAGCTCGGGGATTACCTACGAGCAGTACTTC. The chain is built from TRBV9 and TRBJ2-7; weak D call: TRBD2 (5 bases). Germline CDR1 SGDLS, CDR2 YYNGEE. Trimming removed 1 base at V and 2 bases at J, with 13 bases between. There are 15 residues in the CDR3.

Judged by frequency, this clone is medium-sized. The rearrangement joins TRBV4-1 to TRBJ1-2, with D possibly being TRBD1 (6 bases). The CDR3 extends over 13 amino acids. Germline loops: CDR1 MGHRA, CDR2 YSYEKL. Between the trimmed V and J ends, which lost 0 bases and 8 bases, there was a span of 10 bases. The CDR3: CASSQEGARGYTF. In DNA, the CDR3 is TGCGCCAGCAGCCAAGAGGGGGCCAGGGGCTACACCTTC.

The V call is TRBV7-6, the J call TRBJ2-7; D is ambiguous. Germline CDR1 reads SGHVS; CDR2 reads FNYEAQ. This CDR3 has 14 residues. Trimming removed 2 bases from V and 5 bases from J, with 13 bases in between. CDR3 region: CASSLNLRYDEQYF. CDR3 nucleotides: TGTGCCAGCAGCTTAAACTTACGATACGACGAGCAGTACTTC.